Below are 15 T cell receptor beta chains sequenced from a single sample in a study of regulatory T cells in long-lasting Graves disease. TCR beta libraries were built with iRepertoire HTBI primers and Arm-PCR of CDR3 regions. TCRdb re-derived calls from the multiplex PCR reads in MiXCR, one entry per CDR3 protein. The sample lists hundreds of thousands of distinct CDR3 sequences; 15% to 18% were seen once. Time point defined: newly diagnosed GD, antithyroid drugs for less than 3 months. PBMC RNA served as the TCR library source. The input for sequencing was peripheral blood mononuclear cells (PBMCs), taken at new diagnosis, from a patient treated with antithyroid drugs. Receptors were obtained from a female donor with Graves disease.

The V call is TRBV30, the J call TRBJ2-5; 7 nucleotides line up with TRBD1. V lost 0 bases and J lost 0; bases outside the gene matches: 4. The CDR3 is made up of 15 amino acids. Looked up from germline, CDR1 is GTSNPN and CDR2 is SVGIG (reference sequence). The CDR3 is CAWSVLGTDQETQYF. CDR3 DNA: TGTGCCTGGAGTGTACTCGGGACAGACCAAGAGACCCAGTACTTC.

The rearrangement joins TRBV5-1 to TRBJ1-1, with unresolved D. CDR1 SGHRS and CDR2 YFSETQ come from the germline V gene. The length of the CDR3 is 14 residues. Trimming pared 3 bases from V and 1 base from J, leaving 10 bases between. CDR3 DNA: TGCGCCAGCAGCTCCGGATCGGGGAACACTGAAGCTTTCTTT. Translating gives CASSSGSGNTEAFF.

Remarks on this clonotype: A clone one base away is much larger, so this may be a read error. The CDR3 spells CACSLAGSSTDTQYF. The CDR3 DNA reads TGTGCCTGCAGCTTGGCGGGATCGAGCACAGATACGCAGTATTTT. The V gene is TRBV7-9, the J gene TRBJ2-3, with a weak D call TRBD2 (6 bases). Germline assignment: CDR1 SEHNR and CDR2 FQNEAQ (reference sequence). The CDR3 length is 15 residues.

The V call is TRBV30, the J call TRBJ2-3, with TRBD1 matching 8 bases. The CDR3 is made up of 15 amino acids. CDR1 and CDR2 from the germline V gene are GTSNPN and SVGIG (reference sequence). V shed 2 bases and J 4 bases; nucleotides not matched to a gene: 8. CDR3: CAWSSRGLGADTQYF. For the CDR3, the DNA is TGTGCCTGGAGTTCCAGGGGGCTGGGGGCAGATACGCAGTATTTT.

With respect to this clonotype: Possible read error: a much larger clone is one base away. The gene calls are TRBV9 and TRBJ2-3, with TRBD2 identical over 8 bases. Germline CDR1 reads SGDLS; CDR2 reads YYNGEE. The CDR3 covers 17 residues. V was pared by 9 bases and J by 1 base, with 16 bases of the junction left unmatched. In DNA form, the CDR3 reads TGTGCCAACAGTGGCTCGGGAGGGAGTAGAGGCACAGATACGCAGTATTTT. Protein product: CANSGSGGSRGTDTQYF.

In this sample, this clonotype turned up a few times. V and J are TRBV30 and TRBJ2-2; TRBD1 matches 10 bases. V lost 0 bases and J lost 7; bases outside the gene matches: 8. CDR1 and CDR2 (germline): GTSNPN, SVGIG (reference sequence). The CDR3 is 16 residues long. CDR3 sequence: CAWSVPGQGTIGELFF. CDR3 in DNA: TGTGCCTGGAGTGTTCCGGGACAGGGGACTATCGGGGAGCTGTTTTTT.

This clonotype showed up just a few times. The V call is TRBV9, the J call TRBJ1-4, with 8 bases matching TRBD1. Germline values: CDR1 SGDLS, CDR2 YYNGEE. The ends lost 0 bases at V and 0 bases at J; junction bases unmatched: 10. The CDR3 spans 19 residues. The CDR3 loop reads CASSVVQIPTGATNEKLFF. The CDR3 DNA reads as TGTGCCAGCAGCGTAGTTCAAATCCCGACAGGGGCAACTAATGAAAAACTGTTTTTT.

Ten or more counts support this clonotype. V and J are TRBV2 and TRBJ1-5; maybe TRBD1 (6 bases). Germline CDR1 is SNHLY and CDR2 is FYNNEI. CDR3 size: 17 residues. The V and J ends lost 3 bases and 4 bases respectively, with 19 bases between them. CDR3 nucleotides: TGTGCCAGCAGTGATCGGGGGGCAGGGATCCATAATCAGCCCCAGCATTTT. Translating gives CASSDRGAGIHNQPQHF.

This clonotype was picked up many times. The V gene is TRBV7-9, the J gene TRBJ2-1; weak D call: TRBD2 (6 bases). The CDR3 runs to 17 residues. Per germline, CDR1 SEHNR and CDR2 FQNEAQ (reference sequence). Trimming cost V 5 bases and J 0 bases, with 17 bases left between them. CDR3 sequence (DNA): TGTGCCAGCAGCCCCCTCAGCGGGTGGCGCTCCTACAATGAGCAGTTCTTC. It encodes CASSPLSGWRSYNEQFF.

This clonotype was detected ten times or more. For the CDR3, the DNA is TGTGCCAGCTCGCGTCAACTAGCGGGAGTAGGGGAGACCCAGTACTTC. It specifies CASSRQLAGVGETQYF. V usage is TRBV12-3 or TRBV12-4 and J usage is TRBJ2-5; the match to TRBD2 covers 11 bases. Trimming removed 8 bases from V and 5 bases from J; junction bases left unmatched: 13. This CDR3 has 16 amino acids.

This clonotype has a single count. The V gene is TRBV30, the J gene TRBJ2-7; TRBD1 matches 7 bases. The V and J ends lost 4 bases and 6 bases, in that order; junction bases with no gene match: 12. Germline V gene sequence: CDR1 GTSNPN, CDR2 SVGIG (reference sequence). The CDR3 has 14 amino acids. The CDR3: CAWKRPGGSFEQYF. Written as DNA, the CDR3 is TGTGCCTGGAAGCGGCCAGGGGGATCGTTCGAGCAGTACTTC.

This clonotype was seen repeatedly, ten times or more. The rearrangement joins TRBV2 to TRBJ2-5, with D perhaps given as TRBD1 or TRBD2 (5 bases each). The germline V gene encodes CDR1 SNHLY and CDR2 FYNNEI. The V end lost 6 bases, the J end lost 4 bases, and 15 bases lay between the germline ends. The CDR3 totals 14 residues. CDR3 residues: CASRAVGERETQYF. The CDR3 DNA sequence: TGTGCCAGCAGAGCGGTGGGGGAGCGAGAGACCCAGTACTTC.

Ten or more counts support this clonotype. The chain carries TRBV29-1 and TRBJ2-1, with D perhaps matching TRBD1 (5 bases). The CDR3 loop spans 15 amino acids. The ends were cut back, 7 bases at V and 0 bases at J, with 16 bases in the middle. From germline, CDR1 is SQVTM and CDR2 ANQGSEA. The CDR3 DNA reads TGCAGCGAGGGGTTACGGCTCGCCTCCTACAATGAGCAGTTCTTC. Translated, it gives CSEGLRLASYNEQFF.

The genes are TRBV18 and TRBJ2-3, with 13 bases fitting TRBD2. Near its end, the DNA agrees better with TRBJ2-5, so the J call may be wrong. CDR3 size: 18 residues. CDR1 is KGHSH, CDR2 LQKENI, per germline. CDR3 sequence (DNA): TGTGCCAGCTCACACGCCTTAGGGACTAGCGGGACAAGAGACACCCAGTACTTC. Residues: CASSHALGTSGTRDTQYF.

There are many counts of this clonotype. CDR3 region: CSARQGYGYTF. The CDR3 bases are TGCAGTGCTAGACAGGGATATGGCTACACCTTC. The J gene is TRBJ1-2, the V gene TRBV20-1; perhaps TRBD1 as D (5 bases). CDR1 is DFQATT, CDR2 SNEGSKA, per germline (reference sequence). With 2 bases removed from V and 5 bases from J, the gap between germline ends came to 6 bases. The CDR3 has 11 amino acids.